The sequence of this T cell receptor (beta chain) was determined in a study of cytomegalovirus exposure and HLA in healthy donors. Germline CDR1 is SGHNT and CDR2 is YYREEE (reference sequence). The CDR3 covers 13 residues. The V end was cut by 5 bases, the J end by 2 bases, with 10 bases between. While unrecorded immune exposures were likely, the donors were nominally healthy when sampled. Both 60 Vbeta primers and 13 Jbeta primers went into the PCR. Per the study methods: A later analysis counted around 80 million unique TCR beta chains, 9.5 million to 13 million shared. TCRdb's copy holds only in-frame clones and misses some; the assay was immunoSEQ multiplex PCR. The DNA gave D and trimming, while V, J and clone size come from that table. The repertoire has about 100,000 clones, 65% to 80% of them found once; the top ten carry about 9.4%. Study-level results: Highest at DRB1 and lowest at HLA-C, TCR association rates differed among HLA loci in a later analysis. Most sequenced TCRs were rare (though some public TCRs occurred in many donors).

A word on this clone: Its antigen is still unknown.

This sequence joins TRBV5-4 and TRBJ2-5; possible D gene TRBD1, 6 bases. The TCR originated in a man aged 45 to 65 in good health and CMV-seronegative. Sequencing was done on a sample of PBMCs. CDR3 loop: CASRNGTQETQYF. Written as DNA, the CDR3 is TGTGCCAGCAGGAATGGGACACAAGAGACCCAGTACTTC.